Detailed here is one T cell receptor beta chain. The sample originates from a study of blood T cell repertoires in COVID-19. Study in general: The United States, Italy and Spain provided the acute and convalescent COVID-19 samples.

Clones were sequenced by immunoSEQ multiplex PCR, and TCRdb holds only the in-frame ones, with some missing. The table records 150,000 to 200,000 clones, approximately 85% of them present only once. Allocation to cohorts depended on clinical history reported by the participants. Two negative PCRs, clearance, or symptom resolution had been documented for recovered Cohort 3 donors. Per germline, CDR1 MNHEY and CDR2 SVGEGT. After removal of 2 bases from V and 3 bases from J, the junction contained 0 bases not matched to a gene. CDR3 length equals 14 residues. The chain couples TRBV6-2 or TRBV6-3 to TRBJ1-1, with 10 bases matching TRBD1. The receptor comes from a man aged 40-55 years who had recovered from COVID-19. The specimen was PBMCs or T cells enriched from blood (not recorded which). CDR3 DNA: TGTGCCAGCAGTTACGGGACAGGGGACACTGAAGCTTTCTTT. It translates to CASSYGTGDTEAFF.